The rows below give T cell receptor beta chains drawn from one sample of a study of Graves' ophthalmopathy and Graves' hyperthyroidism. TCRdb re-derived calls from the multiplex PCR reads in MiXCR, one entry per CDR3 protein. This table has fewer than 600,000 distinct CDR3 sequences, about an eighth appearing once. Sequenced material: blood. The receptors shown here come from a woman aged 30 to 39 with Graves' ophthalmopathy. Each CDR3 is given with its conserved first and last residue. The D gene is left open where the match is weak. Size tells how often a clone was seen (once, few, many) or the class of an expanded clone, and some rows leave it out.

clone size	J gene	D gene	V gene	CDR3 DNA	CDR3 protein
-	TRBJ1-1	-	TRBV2	TGTGCCAGCACTTGGGCGGCGGGTGAAGCTTTCTTT	CASTWAAGEAFF
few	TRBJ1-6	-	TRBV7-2	TGTGCCAGCAGTGCTAGGGGTTTAGAGTATAATTCACCCCTCCACTTT	CASSARGLEYNSPLHF
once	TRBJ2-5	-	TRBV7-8	TGTGCCAGCAGCTATTCGAGACGTCGGGGGACCCAGTACTTC	CASSYSRRRGTQYF
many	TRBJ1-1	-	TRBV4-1	TGCGCCAGCAGCCAAGATCGGGGGACAAGAACTGAAGCTTTCTTT	CASSQDRGTRTEAFF
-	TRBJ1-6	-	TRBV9	TGTGCCAGCAGCGTATCCGGGGCCCAAAATTCACCCCTCCACTTT	CASSVSGAQNSPLHF
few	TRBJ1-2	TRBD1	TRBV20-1	TGCAGTGCTATCCCCTTACAGGGGTCGGGCGGCTACACCTTC	CSAIPLQGSGGYTF
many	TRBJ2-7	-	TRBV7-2	TGTGCCAGCAGCTTAGAAGGCGGTAACTACGAGCGGTACTTC	CASSLEGGNYERYF
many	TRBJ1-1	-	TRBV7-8	TGTGCCAGCAGCTGGCAGAGATCGGCCGACACTGAAGCTTTCTTT	CASSWQRSADTEAFF
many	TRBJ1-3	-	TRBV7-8	TGTGCCAGCAGCTCGGCTACAGGGATTTACTCTGGAAACACCATATATTTT	CASSSATGIYSGNTIYF
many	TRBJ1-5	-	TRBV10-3	TGTGCCATCAGGGAGGGGTGGTCGCAGCCCCAGCATTTT	CAIREGWSQPQHF
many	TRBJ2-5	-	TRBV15	TGTGCCACCAGCAGAGAGGGTGTGAGTGAGACCCAGTACTTC	CATSREGVSETQYF
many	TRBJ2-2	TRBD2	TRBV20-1	TGCAGTGCTACTAGCGGGTTTGAGGCCGGGGAGCTGTTTTTT	CSATSGFEAGELFF
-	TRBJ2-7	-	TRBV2	TGTGCCAGCACCACAGGGCCTAGCTCCTACGAGCAGTACTTC	CASTTGPSSYEQYF
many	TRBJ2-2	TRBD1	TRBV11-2	TGTGCCAGCAGCCAGCGGACAGGGATCGGGGAGCTGTTTTTT	CASSQRTGIGELFF
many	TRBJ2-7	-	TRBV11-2	TGTGCCAGCAGCTTAGGGGCAGGGTTATCCTACGAGCAGTACTTC	CASSLGAGLSYEQYF
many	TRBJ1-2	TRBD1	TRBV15	TGTGCCACCAGCAGAGACAGGGGGCCCAGCTATGGCTACACCTTC	CATSRDRGPSYGYTF
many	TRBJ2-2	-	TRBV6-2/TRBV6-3	TGTGCCAGCAGGCCTTACACCGGGGAGCTGTTTTTT	CASRPYTGELFF
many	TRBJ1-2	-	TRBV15	TGTGCCACCTCGTCGGGCTATGGCTACACCTTC	CATSSGYGYTF
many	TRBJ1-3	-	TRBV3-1	TGTGCCAGCAGCCATAGTTCGAGGGGAAACACCATATATTTT	CASSHSSRGNTIYF
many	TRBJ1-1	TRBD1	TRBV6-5	TGTGCCAGCAGTTACGGACAGGCGAACACTGAAGCTTTCTTT	CASSYGQANTEAFF
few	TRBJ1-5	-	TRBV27	TGTGCCAGCAGTTTATTAGGGCGGTATAGCAATCAGCCCCAGCATTTT	CASSLLGRYSNQPQHF
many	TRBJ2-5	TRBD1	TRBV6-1	TGTGCCAGCACCGTCGGGACAGGATACCAAGAGACCCAGTACTTC	CASTVGTGYQETQYF
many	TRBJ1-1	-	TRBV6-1	TGTGCCACCCGGGTGAGCACTGAAGCTTTCTTT	CATRVSTEAFF
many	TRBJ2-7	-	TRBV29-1	TGCAGCGTTGGGGTTACAGGGCGCGAGCAGTACTTC	CSVGVTGREQYF
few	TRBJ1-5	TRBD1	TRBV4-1	TGCGCCAGCAGCAACCGGGACAGGGGGCCGGTCCAGCATTTT	CASSNRDRGPVQHF
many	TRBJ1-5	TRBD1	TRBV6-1	TGTGCCAGCAGTGACCGGGACAGGGGGCATCAGCCCCAGCATTTT	CASSDRDRGHQPQHF
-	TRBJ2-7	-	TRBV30	TGTGCCTGGAGTTCTTGGATCTCCTACGAGCAGTACTTC	CAWSSWISYEQYF
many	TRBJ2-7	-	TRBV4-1	TGCGCCAGCAGTCAGAACCCAGGTTACGAGCAGTACTTC	CASSQNPGYEQYF
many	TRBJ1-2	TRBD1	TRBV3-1	TGTGCCAGCAGCCAAACACAACAGGGGGGTTATGGCTACACCTTC	CASSQTQQGGYGYTF
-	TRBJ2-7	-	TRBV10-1	TGCGCCAGCAGTGAGAGGGGGAGCGAGCAGTACTTC	CASSERGSEQYF
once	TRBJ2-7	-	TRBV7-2	TGTCCCAGCAGCTTAGCTGGTAGAGGAGTGTCCTACGAGCAGTACTTC	CPSSLAGRGVSYEQYF
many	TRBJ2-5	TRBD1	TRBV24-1	TGTGCCACCAGCACGGACAGGGGGTTGGAGACCCAGTACTTC	CATSTDRGLETQYF
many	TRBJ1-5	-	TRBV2	TGTGCCGCCCCGGCATCATGGGTCTACGTAGCGGCCCAGCATTTT	CAAPASWVYVAAQHF
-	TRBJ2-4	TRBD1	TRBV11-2	TGTGCCAGCATCCAACAGGGGAAAAACATTCAGTACTTC	CASIQQGKNIQYF
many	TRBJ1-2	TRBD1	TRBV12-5	TGTGCTAGTGGGTCCCGGGGACAGAACTATGGCTACACCTTC	CASGSRGQNYGYTF
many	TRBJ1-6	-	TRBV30	TGTGCCTGGAGCAGCTCCTATAATTCACCCCTCCACTTT	CAWSSSYNSPLHF
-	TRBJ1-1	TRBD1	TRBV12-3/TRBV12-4	TGTGCCAGCAGTCGGACAGGGTTGGCCACTGAAGCTTTCTTT	CASSRTGLATEAFF
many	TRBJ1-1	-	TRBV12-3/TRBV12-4	TGTGCCAGCAGCCGAAGTGGGAACACTGAAGCTTTCTTT	CASSRSGNTEAFF
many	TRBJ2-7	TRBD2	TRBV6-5	TGTGCCAGCAGTTCCGACGGCGGGAGTGCCTACGAGCAGTACTTC	CASSSDGGSAYEQYF
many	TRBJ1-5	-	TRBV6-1	TGTGCCAGCAGTGAACATAGCAATCAGCCCCAGCATTTT	CASSEHSNQPQHF
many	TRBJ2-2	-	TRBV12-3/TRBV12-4	TGTGCCAGCACCCCGGGGGTAGGCTCCGGGGAGCTGTTTTTT	CASTPGVGSGELFF
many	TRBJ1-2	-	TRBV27	TGTGCCAGCAGTTTAGGGGGCCCCTACTATGGCTACACCTTC	CASSLGGPYYGYTF
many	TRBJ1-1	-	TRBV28	TGTGCCAGCAGCCGGGATTTTGTCGTCATGAACACTGAAGCTTTCTTT	CASSRDFVVMNTEAFF
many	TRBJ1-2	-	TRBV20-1	TGCAGTGCCATGAGGACAGATTTTAACTATGGCTACACCTTC	CSAMRTDFNYGYTF
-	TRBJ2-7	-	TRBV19	TGTGCCAGCGGACCAGGGGACTCCTACGAGCAGTACTTC	CASGPGDSYEQYF